Below, 9 T cell receptor beta chains from the same sample are listed, as sequenced in a study of blood T cell repertoires in COVID-19. Method: immunoSEQ multiplex PCR; TCRdb's copy keeps in-frame clones and lacks some. Of approximately 98,000 clones listed, approximately 81% are singletons. The sequencing sample was made of peripheral blood. The receptor source for this set is a man aged 55 to 70 with acute or convalescent COVID-19.

The V and J genes are TRBV6-5 and TRBJ2-5; 10 bases are a match to TRBD2. J gave up 5 bases and V 5 bases, and 8 bases lay outside the gene matches. This CDR3 comprises 15 residues. Germline-derived CDR1 and CDR2 are MNHEY and SVGAGI. The CDR3 nucleotides are TGTGCCAGCAGTCCGAGCGGGGGGGGCCTGGAGACCCAGTACTTC. It translates to CASSPSGGGLETQYF.

The chain employs TRBV6-5 and TRBJ2-3; 9 positions match TRBD2. CDR1 MNHEY and CDR2 SVGAGI come from the germline V gene. With 6 bases clipped from V and 6 bases from J, the junction kept 10 bases outside the gene matches. The CDR3 sequence is 15 residues long. The chain's CDR3 is CASRIAAGGPDTQYF. CDR3 sequence (DNA): TGTGCCAGCAGGATTGCAGCGGGGGGCCCGGATACGCAGTATTTT.

This rearrangement joins TRBV12-3 or TRBV12-4 to TRBJ2-1; 9 nucleotides line up with TRBD2. The CDR3 is made up of 13 amino acids. Trimming at V came to 11 bases and at J to 8 bases, leaving 10 bases not matched to a gene. This chain's CDR3 is CASGPAGGDEQFF. The CDR3 DNA sequence: TGTGCCTCCGGTCCGGCGGGGGGGGATGAGCAGTTCTTC.

The V call is TRBV7-9, the J call TRBJ2-7; D gene ambiguous. CDR3 length: 13 amino acids. The germline V gene has CDR1 SEHNR and CDR2 FQNEAQ (reference sequence). Deletions cut 5 bases from V and 0 bases from J, with 8 bases between. The CDR3 DNA reads TGTGCCAGCAGCCAATCCAGCTCCTACGAGCAGTACTTC. Encoded protein: CASSQSSSYEQYF.

As concerns this clone: This could be a read error, since a much larger clone is one nucleotide away. V and J are TRBV7-6 and TRBJ2-1; TRBD2 matches 9 bases. V dropped 1 base and J dropped 4; count of bases not matched to a gene: 5. The CDR3 is 16 residues long. Germline lookup yields CDR1 SGHVS and CDR2 FNYEAQ. The DNA for the CDR3 is TGTGCCAGCAGCTTAGAGGGAAGCGGGGGGTACAATGAGCAGTTCTTC. Translation gives CASSLEGSGGYNEQFF.

The chain joins TRBV19 to TRBJ1-5, with TRBD1 identical over 9 bases. CDR3 length: 14 residues. Germline assignment: CDR1 LNHDA and CDR2 SQIVND (reference sequence). Trimming removed 5 bases from V and 6 bases from J; junction bases left unmatched: 5. The CDR3 region has the DNA TGTGCCAGTAGTTCCCGACAGGGGGGTCAGCCCCAGCATTTT. This encodes CASSSRQGGQPQHF.

The rearrangement links TRBV6-5 to TRBJ2-5; TRBD2 agrees at 8 bases. Germline CDR1 MNHEY, CDR2 SVGAGI. The CDR3 contains 14 residues. V lost 4 bases, J lost 4 bases, and 5 bases stayed unmatched. The CDR3 sequence: CASSSGGAGETQYF. CDR3 coding DNA: TGTGCCAGCAGTTCCGGGGGGGCCGGAGAGACCCAGTACTTC.

The V gene is TRBV5-4, the J gene TRBJ2-2; possibly TRBD2 for D (7 bases). Germline CDR1 SGHNT, CDR2 YYREEE (reference sequence). The ends were cut back, 4 bases at V and 1 base at J, with 11 bases in the middle. This CDR3 has 15 residues. This chain's CDR3 is CASSPGGLNTGELFF. CDR3 nucleotides: TGTGCCAGCAGCCCCGGGGGGCTGAACACCGGGGAGCTGTTTTTT.

This clone was observed a single time. The chain links TRBV29-1 to TRBJ1-2; 7 bases line up with TRBD1. V shed 4 bases, J shed 3 bases, and the junction held 2 bases outside the gene matches. There are 12 residues in the CDR3. The germline gives CDR1 SQVTM, CDR2 ANQGSEA. The CDR3 protein is CSVGGQYYGYTF. The DNA for the CDR3 is TGCAGCGTTGGGGGACAGTACTATGGCTACACCTTC.